These 23 T cell receptor beta chains share one sample of origin, sequenced in a study of radiotherapy plus CTLA-4 blockade in lung cancer. Produced via immunoSEQ multiplex PCR; TCRdb's table is partial and in-frame only. Among approximately 67,000 clones listed, under 85% were seen once. Specimen: peripheral blood, collected from a patient treated with radiotherapy plus ipilimumab. The origin of the receptors is a human donor with non-small cell lung cancer who had a partial response to radiotherapy plus ipilimumab.

This clone was detected only a few times. The V call is TRBV7-8, the J call TRBJ1-1, with D unclear. The germline V gene has CDR1 SGHVS and CDR2 FQNEAQ. V dropped 2 bases and J dropped 0 bases, with 16 bases sitting between them. CDR3 length: 17 residues. In DNA, the CDR3 is TGTGCCAGCAGCTTAACAGACCCCCGCAGGTTGAACACTGAAGCTTTCTTT. Its protein is CASSLTDPRRLNTEAFF.

The CDR3, as DNA: TGTGCCAGCAGCTTAGCGCCAGGAGGATCCATCGAGCAGTACTTC. It is translated as CASSLAPGGSIEQYF. This chain uses TRBV7-9 with TRBJ2-7, with D possibly TRBD2 on 5 matching bases. The V gene lost 0 bases and the J gene lost 6 bases, with 15 bases spanning the gap. The CDR3 has 15 amino acids. The germline gives CDR1 SEHNR, CDR2 FQNEAQ (reference sequence).

V and J are TRBV4-1 and TRBJ2-7, with 10 bases lining up with TRBD2. Germline V gene lookup returns CDR1 MGHRA and CDR2 YSYEKL. Trimming cost V 3 bases and J 7 bases; bases outside gene matches: 6. The length of the CDR3 is 14 residues. The CDR3 sequence: CASSQPSGRGEQYF. The CDR3 nucleotides are TGCGCCAGCAGCCAGCCTAGCGGGAGAGGGGAGCAGTACTTC.

The CDR3 DNA reads as TGTGCCAGCTCACCCCCTGGCAGAACCTCTGGAAACACCATATATTTT. It specifies CASSPPGRTSGNTIYF. The chain uses TRBV18 and TRBJ1-3; D remains ambiguous. The CDR3 loop spans 16 amino acids. Germline V gene data show CDR1 as KGHSH and CDR2 as LQKENI. Trimming stripped 3 bases from V and 0 bases from J, with 12 bases between.

The V and J genes are TRBV12-5 and TRBJ2-5; D remains ambiguous. This CDR3 comprises 17 residues. The V and J ends lost 4 bases and 2 bases respectively, with 20 bases between them. Germline V gene data show CDR1 as LGHNT and CDR2 as FRNRAP. CDR3 bases: TGTGCTAGTGGTTCCAACACCGAACGGGTCAGTCAAGAGACCCAGTACTTC. Translated: CASGSNTERVSQETQYF.

The sample holds one count of this clone. The chain combines TRBV28 with TRBJ2-2, with D possibly TRBD2 on 5 matching bases. Per the germline V gene, CDR1 is MDHEN and CDR2 is SYDVKM. CDR3 length: 15 residues. V lost 3 bases and J 7 bases, leaving 15 bases between the germline ends. CDR3 DNA sequence: TGTGCCAGCAGTTTCGAGGGAGCCCGGGGCGGGGAGCTGTTTTTT. Translating it yields CASSFEGARGGELFF.

This clone occurred a few times. The chain uses TRBV7-2 and TRBJ2-3; TRBD2 matches 14 bases. V lost 2 bases and J lost 0; bases outside the gene matches: 1. Germline assignment: CDR1 SGHTA and CDR2 FQGNSA. The CDR3 spans 17 residues. CDR3 protein: CASSLRTSGRSTDTQYF. CDR3 coding DNA: TGTGCCAGCAGCTTAAGGACTAGCGGGAGGAGCACAGATACGCAGTATTTT.

The chain joins TRBV9 to TRBJ1-1; D remains ambiguous. Per the germline V gene, CDR1 is SGDLS and CDR2 is YYNGEE. CDR3 length: 13 amino acids. Trimming pared 2 bases from V and 0 bases from J, leaving 5 bases between. The CDR3 nucleotides are TGTGCCAGCAGCGTTACATTGAACACTGAAGCTTTCTTT. Protein: CASSVTLNTEAFF.

This clone was observed once. The rearrangement uses TRBV11-2 and TRBJ2-6; 13 nucleotides agree with TRBD2. V was pared by 5 bases and J by 13 bases, with 5 bases of the junction left unmatched. The CDR3 spans 14 residues. Germline loops: CDR1 SGHAT, CDR2 FQNNGV. The CDR3 protein is CASSPGTSGVVLTF. CDR3 bases: TGTGCCAGCAGCCCTGGGACTAGCGGGGTTGTCCTGACTTTC. The full variable domain, completed using reference TRBV11-2 and TRBJ2-6, is EAGVAQSPRYKIIEKRQSVAFWCNPISGHATLYWYQQILGQGPKLLIQFQNNGVVDDSQLPKDRFSAERLKGVDSTLKIQPAKLEDSAVYLCASSPGTSGVVLTFGAGSRLTVL.

The rearrangement links TRBV29-1 to TRBJ2-7; 9 bases map to TRBD1. V gave up 4 bases and J gave up 3 bases; unmatched junction bases: 1. The germline V gene encodes CDR1 SQVTM and CDR2 ANQGSEA. The CDR3 covers 12 residues. The CDR3 loop is CSVGDRVYEQYF. For the CDR3, the DNA is TGCAGCGTTGGGGACAGGGTCTACGAGCAGTACTTC.

This chain links TRBV18 with TRBJ1-1, with 10 bases identical to TRBD1. The germline gives CDR1 KGHSH, CDR2 LQKENI. The CDR3 consists of 15 residues. The ends lost 8 bases at V and 0 bases at J; junction bases unmatched: 6. This CDR3 reads CASITTGGMNTEAFF. The CDR3 region has the DNA TGTGCCAGCATTACGACAGGGGGCATGAACACTGAAGCTTTCTTT.

The chain uses TRBV28 and TRBJ2-5; maybe TRBD2 (6 bases). V lost 3 bases to trimming and J lost 4 bases, with 15 bases between them. CDR1 is MDHEN, CDR2 SYDVKM, per germline. The length of the CDR3 is 15 residues. CDR3 amino acids: CASSFGGVVGETQYF. The CDR3 DNA sequence: TGTGCCAGCAGTTTTGGAGGGGTGGTAGGAGAGACCCAGTACTTC.

V is TRBV29-1 and J is TRBJ2-1; TRBD1 aligns across 9 bases. Losses at the gene ends were 7 bases for V and 8 bases for J; bases not matched to a gene: 12. Germline values: CDR1 SQVTM, CDR2 ANQGSEA. The CDR3 sequence is 14 residues long. The CDR3 DNA follows: TGCAGCGCTAACCCCGGGACAGGGCTCCATGAGCAGTTCTTC. Translating it yields CSANPGTGLHEQFF.

The chain couples TRBV18 to TRBJ2-7, with 13 bases lining up with TRBD2. This CDR3 has 15 residues. Germline V gene data show CDR1 as KGHSH and CDR2 as LQKENI. The V gene end was trimmed by 3 bases and the J gene end by 2 bases; junction bases not matched to a gene: 1. The CDR3 is CASSPGLAGTYEQYF. The CDR3, as DNA: TGTGCCAGCTCACCGGGACTAGCGGGGACCTACGAGCAGTACTTC. Together with reference TRBV18 and TRBJ2-7, the CDR3 gives the full variable domain: NAGVMQNPRHLVRRRGQEARLRCSPMKGHSHVYWYRQLPEEGLKFMVYLQKENIIDESGMPKERFSAEFPKEGPSILRIQQVVRGDSAAYFCASSPGLAGTYEQYFGPGTRLTVT.

This chain links TRBV27 with TRBJ2-3, with 7 bases lining up with TRBD1. V lost 6 bases to trimming and J lost 2 bases; unmatched junction nucleotides: 5. CDR3 size: 14 residues. Germline V gene data show CDR1 as MNHEY and CDR2 as SMNVEV (reference sequence). The CDR3 is CASRQTGATDTQYF. The CDR3 DNA is TGTGCCAGCAGACAAACAGGGGCCACAGATACGCAGTATTTT.

This clone was seen a few times. This rearrangement joins TRBV5-1 to TRBJ2-2, with 9 bases fitting TRBD1. The CDR3 extends over 16 amino acids. With V trimmed by 4 bases and J by 5 bases, 9 bases remained unmatched. Germline V CDR1 and CDR2: SGHRS, YFSETQ. The DNA for the CDR3 is TGCGCCAGCAGCCTCGGGACAGGGCAGCGAACCGGGGAGCTGTTTTTT. This encodes CASSLGTGQRTGELFF.

J is TRBJ2-7 and V is TRBV7-6, with TRBD1 matching 7 bases. This CDR3 region has 13 residues. The V and J ends lost 2 bases and 2 bases, in that order; junction bases with no gene match: 0. Germline V lookup: CDR1 SGHVS, CDR2 FNYEAQ. The CDR3 is CASSLQGAYEQYF. CDR3 DNA: TGTGCCAGCAGCTTACAGGGGGCCTACGAGCAGTACTTC.

This sequence joins TRBV29-1 and TRBJ2-5, with 11 bases that match TRBD1. Per the germline V gene, CDR1 is SQVTM and CDR2 is ANQGSEA. The CDR3 has 15 amino acids. V gave up 6 bases and J gave up 4 bases; unmatched junction bases: 10. Written as DNA, the CDR3 is TGCAGCGTGGTGGGGACAGGGGGTTACGGAGAGACCCAGTACTTC. Its protein product is CSVVGTGGYGETQYF.

The chain employs TRBV19 and TRBJ2-2, with D perhaps matching TRBD2 (5 bases). Germline V gene lookup returns CDR1 LNHDA and CDR2 SQIVND (reference sequence). V gave up 0 bases and J gave up 7 bases, with 6 bases separating them. The CDR3 length is 13 residues. The CDR3 region has the DNA TGTGCCAGTAGTATAGATCGGGACGGGGAGCTGTTTTTT. It specifies CASSIDRDGELFF.

This rearrangement joins TRBV9 to TRBJ2-2; TRBD2 agrees at 12 bases. The length of the CDR3 is 17 residues. Germline V gene lookup returns CDR1 SGDLS and CDR2 YYNGEE. V lost 3 bases and J lost 2; bases outside the gene matches: 5. The CDR3 DNA sequence: TGTGCCAGCAGCGGACTAGCGGGAGCTGAAAACACCGGGGAGCTGTTTTTT. Protein: CASSGLAGAENTGELFF.

Worth noting for this clone: Additional DNA sequences in this sample encode the identical CDR3. The chain links TRBV6-6 to TRBJ1-1, with D hard to call. Germline loops: CDR1 MNHNY, CDR2 SVGAGI (reference sequence). V was clipped by 6 bases and J by 7 bases, with 12 bases between them. The CDR3 consists of 12 residues. CDR3 DNA: TGTGCCAGCAGCTCCCTGGGAGATGAAGCTTTCTTT. Translating it yields CASSSLGDEAFF.

The rearrangement links TRBV29-1 to TRBJ2-1, with a tentative D call TRBD1 (6 bases). Germline CDR1 SQVTM, CDR2 ANQGSEA. The CDR3 consists of 14 residues. V was trimmed by 6 bases and J by 6 bases, leaving 18 bases between them. CDR3 sequence (DNA): TGCAGCGTGGGACGGGACCAGGGGTCCAATGAGCAGTTCTTC. Its translation: CSVGRDQGSNEQFF.

The chain employs TRBV2 and TRBJ1-5; the match to TRBD1 covers 7 bases. The V gene end was trimmed by 7 bases and the J gene end by 2 bases; junction bases not matched to a gene: 2. Germline V gene data show CDR1 as SNHLY and CDR2 as FYNNEI. CDR3 length equals 13 residues. The CDR3 loop reads CASNDRGNQPQHF. As DNA, the CDR3 is TGTGCCAGCAACGACAGGGGCAATCAGCCCCAGCATTTT.